The text below deals with one T cell receptor beta chain. Its antigen remains unknown. Sequencing used immunoSEQ multiplex PCR; TCRdb keeps in-frame clones, though not all of them. The sample lists approximately 200,000 clones; about 94% were seen once. The data were obtained in a study of T cell responses to AZD1222 COVID-19 vaccine. Study-level information: Second-dose schedules of about 4 or about 12 weeks were combined.

Overall study findings and caveats: The repertoires were collected only after the peak T cell response. In the spike-specific TCR repertoire, nearly half reportedly target unmutated variant regions.

With V trimmed by 6 bases and J by 2 bases, 5 bases remained unmatched. Germline assignment: CDR1 MNHEY and CDR2 SVGAGI. The CDR3 has 14 amino acids. The sequences come from peripheral blood, collected on day 0 of AZD1222 vaccination. V is TRBV6-5 and J is TRBJ1-1; 8 bases map to TRBD1. The receptor's source is an adult in good health. For the CDR3, the DNA is TGTGCCAGCAGCTGGGGACAGGCCAACACTGAAGCTTTCTTT. Amino acid sequence: CASSWGQANTEAFF.